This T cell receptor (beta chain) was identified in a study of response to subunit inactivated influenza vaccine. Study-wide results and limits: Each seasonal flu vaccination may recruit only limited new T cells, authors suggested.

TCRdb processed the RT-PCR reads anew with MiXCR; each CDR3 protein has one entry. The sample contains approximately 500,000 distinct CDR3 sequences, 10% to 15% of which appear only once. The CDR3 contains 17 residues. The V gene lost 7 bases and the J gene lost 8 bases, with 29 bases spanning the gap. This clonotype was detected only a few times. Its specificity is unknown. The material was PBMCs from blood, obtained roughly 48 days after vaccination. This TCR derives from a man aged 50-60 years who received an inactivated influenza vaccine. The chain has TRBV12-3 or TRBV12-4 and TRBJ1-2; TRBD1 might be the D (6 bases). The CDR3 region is CASTKRGGLLNGPGYTF. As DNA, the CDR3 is TGTGCCAGCACCAAGAGGGGGGGGTTATTGAATGGTCCGGGCTACACCTTC.